The 11 T cell receptor beta chains presented below share a single source sample, sequenced in a study of blood T cell repertoires in COVID-19. The protocol was immunoSEQ multiplex PCR, while the TCRdb copy is restricted to in-frame clones and leaves out a portion. Here the sample spans roughly 200,000 clones, about 85% being singletons. Sequencing was performed on PBMCs or T cells enriched from blood (not recorded which). The receptors were gathered from a woman younger than 45 who had recovered from COVID-19.

This chain connects TRBV2 to TRBJ1-3, with D uncertain. The CDR3 length is 15 residues. Germline CDR1 reads SNHLY; CDR2 reads FYNNEI. The germline V and J ends were trimmed by 5 bases and 2 bases, with 13 bases remaining between them. The CDR3 sequence is CASSPDIGPGNTIYF. The CDR3, as DNA: TGTGCCAGCAGTCCGGATATTGGGCCTGGAAACACCATATATTTT.

This chain links TRBV7-2 with TRBJ1-2; 7 positions match TRBD1. Germline trimming cut 1 base from V and 5 bases from J; bases unmatched to any gene: 4. Per the germline V gene, CDR1 is SGHTA and CDR2 is FQGNSA. The CDR3 consists of 14 residues. CDR3: CASSLDTGVYGYTF. In DNA, the CDR3 is TGTGCCAGCAGCTTAGATACAGGGGTGTATGGCTACACCTTC.

V usage is TRBV7-9 and J usage is TRBJ2-5; D may be TRBD2 (7 bases). The CDR3 loop spans 15 amino acids. Per the germline V gene, CDR1 is SEHNR and CDR2 is FQNEAQ (reference sequence). Trimming removed 0 bases at V and 4 bases at J, with 12 bases between. The CDR3 DNA sequence: TGTGCCAGCAGCTTAGCGGGGGGGCCGCGAGAGACCCAGTACTTC. It encodes CASSLAGGPRETQYF.

This clone was found a few times. This rearrangement joins TRBV5-1 to TRBJ1-1; TRBD1 matches at 8 bases. This CDR3 has 15 residues. From germline, CDR1 is SGHRS and CDR2 YFSETQ. With V trimmed by 4 bases and J by 1 base, 6 bases remained unmatched. CDR3 coding DNA: TGCGCCAGCAGCAGGACAGGGCAGTGGAACACTGAAGCTTTCTTT. The encoded protein is CASSRTGQWNTEAFF.

The V and J genes are TRBV6-4 and TRBJ2-3, with TRBD2 matching 9 bases. The CDR3 is made up of 15 amino acids. The trim removed 3 bases at V and 4 bases at J, leaving 5 bases unmatched. Germline CDR1 MRHNA, CDR2 SNTAGT. The CDR3 spells CASSELAGASDTQYF. DNA for the CDR3: TGTGCCAGCAGTGAATTAGCGGGAGCGTCAGATACGCAGTATTTT.

The chain carries TRBV18 and TRBJ1-5; TRBD1 is a possible D gene (5 bases). CDR3 length: 15 amino acids. Trimming left V 5 bases short and J 2 bases short, with 13 bases between. From germline, CDR1 is KGHSH and CDR2 LQKENI. CDR3 nucleotides: TGTGCCAGCTCAACGGGAGGACAAGGCAATCAGCCCCAGCATTTT. This encodes CASSTGGQGNQPQHF.

J is TRBJ2-2 and V is TRBV19; 8 positions match TRBD1. There are 15 residues in the CDR3. Looked up from germline, CDR1 is LNHDA and CDR2 is SQIVND (reference sequence). The V segment lost 4 bases and the J segment 4 bases; nucleotides outside the gene matches: 5. The CDR3 DNA reads TGTGCCAGTAGTACCGACAGGGGAGCCACCGGGGAGCTGTTTTTT. Its protein product is CASSTDRGATGELFF. Supplemented by reference TRBV19 and TRBJ2-2, the full variable domain reads DGGITQSPKYLFRKEGQNVTLSCEQNLNHDAMYWYRQDPGQGLRLIYYSQIVNDFQKGDIAEGYSVSREKKESFPLTVTSAQKNPTAFYLCASSTDRGATGELFFGEGSRLTVL.

This clone was seen only once. V gene TRBV7-9 combines with J gene TRBJ1-1; D gene ambiguous. This CDR3 spans 14 amino acids. Deletions cut 3 bases from V and 5 bases from J, with 13 bases between. Per the germline V gene, CDR1 is SEHNR and CDR2 is FQNEAQ (reference sequence). Here the CDR3 reads CASSLLSGRTEAFF. The CDR3 DNA sequence: TGTGCCAGCAGCTTGCTCTCGGGAAGAACTGAAGCTTTCTTT.

This rearrangement joins TRBV4-1 to TRBJ2-1, with D maybe TRBD2 (6 bases). CDR1 is MGHRA, CDR2 YSYEKL, per germline. With 7 bases removed from V and 4 bases from J, the gap between germline ends came to 17 bases. The CDR3 is 15 amino acids. CDR3 sequence: CASNGQGGTYNEQFF. The DNA of the CDR3 is TGCGCCAGCAACGGACAAGGAGGGACGTACAATGAGCAGTTCTTC.

The V call is TRBV2, the J call TRBJ1-2, with D uncertain. The CDR3 contains 13 residues. With 3 bases removed from V and 6 bases from J, the gap between germline ends came to 11 bases. Germline loops: CDR1 SNHLY, CDR2 FYNNEI. The CDR3 reads CASSDEGGDGYTF. Written as DNA, the CDR3 is TGTGCCAGCAGTGATGAAGGCGGGGATGGCTACACCTTC.

V is TRBV2 and J is TRBJ2-7, with TRBD2 matching over 10 bases. With V trimmed by 8 bases and J by 3 bases, 7 bases remained unmatched. CDR1 and CDR2 from the germline V gene are SNHLY and FYNNEI. CDR3 size: 14 residues. In DNA form, the CDR3 reads TGTGCCAGCCAAATAGCGGGAGGATACTACGAGCAGTACTTC. Its translation is CASQIAGGYYEQYF.